This entry describes one T cell receptor beta chain. The antigen remains unidentified. The sample originates from a study of T cell responses to AZD1222 COVID-19 vaccine. Study results and caveats: Close to half of all spike-specific TCRs reportedly target regions of the variants that are unmutated.

Libraries were prepared by immunoSEQ multiplex PCR; TCRdb keeps only in-frame clonotypes and omits some of them. Of about 100,000 clones in the sample, about nine tenths were seen once. This CDR3 spans 14 amino acids. Germline values: CDR1 SEHNR, CDR2 FQNEAQ (reference sequence). V was trimmed by 3 bases and J by 1 base, leaving 7 bases between them. The rearrangement uses TRBV7-9 and TRBJ1-3; D gene ambiguous. The sample here was peripheral blood, taken on day 0 of AZD1222 vaccination. The source is an adult in good health. The CDR3 nucleotides read TGTGCCAGCAGCTTTGATTCTTCTGGAAACACCATATATTTT. Translating gives CASSFDSSGNTIYF.